These 10 T cell receptor beta chains were all obtained from the same sample, sequenced in a study of control samples from healthy donors and cancer patients. TCRdb's copy holds only in-frame clones and misses some; the assay was immunoSEQ multiplex PCR. The sample contains about 220,000 clones, 85% to 95% of which appear only once. Specimen: blood. Source of these receptors: a middle-aged man in good health.

A single count supports this clone. This chain joins TRBV5-5 and TRBJ1-4, with D tentatively TRBD1 (6 bases). Germline assignment: CDR1 SGHKS and CDR2 YYEKEE (reference sequence). The CDR3 spans 14 residues. Trimming stripped 0 bases from V and 7 bases from J, with 10 bases between. The CDR3, as DNA: TGTGCCAGCAGCTTGGGCAGGGGAGCTGAAAAACTGTTTTTT. It yields the protein CASSLGRGAEKLFF.

This rearrangement joins TRBV12-3 or TRBV12-4 to TRBJ1-4; D is possibly TRBD1 (6 bases). CDR3 length: 13 residues. V was cut by 7 bases and J by 8 bases, with 14 bases left in between. The CDR3, as DNA: TGTGCCAGCACAAGGGGGTGGGAAGAAAAACTGTTTTTT. It encodes CASTRGWEEKLFF.

CDR3 protein: CASSSPTGINEKLFF. The CDR3 coding sequence is TGTGCCAGCAGCTCTCCGACAGGAATAAATGAAAAACTGTTTTTT. This chain uses TRBV7-9 with TRBJ1-4; perhaps TRBD1 as D (6 bases). Germline CDR1 is SEHNR and CDR2 is FQNEAQ (reference sequence). This CDR3 region has 15 residues. V was pared by 4 bases and J by 5 bases, with 14 bases between.

This chain joins TRBV14 and TRBJ1-1, with D uncertain. CDR1 and CDR2 (germline): SGHDN, FVKESK. This CDR3 has 13 residues. The V and J ends lost 2 bases and 0 bases respectively, with 4 bases between them. CDR3 sequence (DNA): TGTGCCAGCAGCCAACAAATGAACACTGAAGCTTTCTTT. This gives the protein CASSQQMNTEAFF.

In its sample, this clone was seen once. V gene TRBV18 combines with J gene TRBJ1-5, with a weak D call TRBD1 (6 bases). The germline gives CDR1 KGHSH, CDR2 LQKENI. V lost 3 bases and J 6 bases, leaving 15 bases between the germline ends. The CDR3 consists of 15 residues. The CDR3 region has the DNA TGTGCCAGCTCACCTTGGACAGTGGGGGGTCAGCCCCAGCATTTT. It yields the protein CASSPWTVGGQPQHF. Using reference TRBV18 and TRBJ1-5 for the parts outside the CDR3, the full variable domain is NAGVMQNPRHLVRRRGQEARLRCSPMKGHSHVYWYRQLPEEGLKFMVYLQKENIIDESGMPKERFSAEFPKEGPSILRIQQVVRGDSAAYFCASSPWTVGGQPQHFGDGTRLSIL.

V gene TRBV5-1 combines with J gene TRBJ1-6, with D tentatively TRBD1 (6 bases). Germline V CDR1 and CDR2: SGHRS, YFSETQ. The CDR3 extends over 15 amino acids. V gave up 0 bases and J gave up 7 bases, with 11 bases separating them. The CDR3 nucleotides read TGCGCCAGCAGCTTGGACAGGGTGGGAAATTCACCCCTCCACTTT. Amino acid sequence: CASSLDRVGNSPLHF.

The rearrangement joins TRBV3-1 (or the pseudogene TRBV3-2) to TRBJ2-1, with 8 nucleotides matching TRBD2. This CDR3 comprises 15 residues. V shed 4 bases, J shed 4 bases, and the junction held 6 bases outside the gene matches. Germline V CDR1 and CDR2: LGHDT, YNNKEL (reference sequence). The CDR3 DNA sequence: TGTGCCAGCAGCCTGACTAGCGAGAAATACAATGAGCAGTTCTTC. This gives the protein CASSLTSEKYNEQFF.

V gene TRBV28 combines with J gene TRBJ1-2; D is unclear. Trimming took off 7 bases at V and 2 bases at J, with 17 bases between the two ends. Germline assignment: CDR1 MDHEN and CDR2 SYDVKM. This CDR3 has 15 amino acids. For the CDR3, the DNA is TGTGCCAGCACCTCTGCGGCCAATAAAAACTATGGCTACACCTTC. Translation: CASTSAANKNYGYTF.

The gene calls are TRBV5-1 and TRBJ2-3; unclear D gene. The CDR3 sequence is 14 residues long. CDR1 is SGHRS and CDR2 is YFSETQ in the germline V gene. The V end lost 0 bases, the J end lost 1 base, and 6 bases lay between the germline ends. The CDR3 DNA sequence: TGCGCCAGCAGCTTGGTCTTCGGCACAGATACGCAGTATTTT. It encodes CASSLVFGTDTQYF. Filled out from reference TRBV5-1 and TRBJ2-3, the complete variable domain reads KAGVTQTPRYLIKTRGQQVTLSCSPISGHRSVSWYQQTPGQGLQFLFEYFSETQRNKGNFPGRFSGRQFSNSRSEMNVSTLELGDSALYLCASSLVFGTDTQYFGPGTRLTVL.

The genes are TRBV4-1 and TRBJ1-2, with D tentatively TRBD1 (6 bases). The CDR3 length is 13 residues. Germline-derived CDR1 and CDR2 are MGHRA and YSYEKL. V lost 4 bases, J lost 1 base, and 7 bases lay in between. CDR3 bases: TGCGCCAGCAGCCCGACAGGTAACTATGGCTACACCTTC. Amino acid sequence: CASSPTGNYGYTF.